This T cell receptor (beta chain) emerged from a study of T cell responses to AZD1222 COVID-19 vaccine. General observations from the study: Targeting of unmutated variant regions was reportedly seen in nearly half of spike-specific TCRs. Only five or six individuals given AZD1222 were seropositive at baseline.

As concerns this clone: Antigen unknown.

Data came from immunoSEQ multiplex PCR; TCRdb stores just in-frame clones and leaves some out. The data hold about 48,000 clones, with approximately 86% observed a single time. The germline V and J ends were trimmed by 3 bases and 9 bases, with 15 bases remaining between them. This CDR3 is 15 amino acids long. Germline V gene data show CDR1 as SGHTA and CDR2 as FQGNSA. V gene TRBV7-2 combines with J gene TRBJ1-6; D unclear. The sample here was peripheral blood, taken 28 days after the second AZD1222 dose. The TCR sequence derives from an adult who received the AZD1222 COVID-19 vaccine. The CDR3 sequence: CASSFGFGEGSPLHF. CDR3 nucleotides: TGTGCCAGCAGCTTTGGCTTTGGAGAGGGTTCACCCCTCCACTTT.